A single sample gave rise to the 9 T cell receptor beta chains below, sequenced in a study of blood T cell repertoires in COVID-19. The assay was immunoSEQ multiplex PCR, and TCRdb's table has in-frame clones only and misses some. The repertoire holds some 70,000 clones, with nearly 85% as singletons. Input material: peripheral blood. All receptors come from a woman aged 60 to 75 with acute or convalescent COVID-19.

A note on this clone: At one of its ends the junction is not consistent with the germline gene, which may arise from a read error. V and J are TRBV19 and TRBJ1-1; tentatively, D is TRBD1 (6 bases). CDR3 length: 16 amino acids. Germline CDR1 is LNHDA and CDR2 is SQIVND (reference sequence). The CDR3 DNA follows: TGTGCCAGTAGTATAGATCAGGCCGGACAGAACATTGAAGCTTTCTTT. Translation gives CASSIDQAGQNIEAFF.

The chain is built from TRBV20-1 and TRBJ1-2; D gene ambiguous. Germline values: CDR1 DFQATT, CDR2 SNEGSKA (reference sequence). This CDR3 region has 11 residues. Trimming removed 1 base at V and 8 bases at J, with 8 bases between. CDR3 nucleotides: TGCAGTGCTAGAGTTGGTGGCGGCTACACCTTC. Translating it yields CSARVGGGYTF.

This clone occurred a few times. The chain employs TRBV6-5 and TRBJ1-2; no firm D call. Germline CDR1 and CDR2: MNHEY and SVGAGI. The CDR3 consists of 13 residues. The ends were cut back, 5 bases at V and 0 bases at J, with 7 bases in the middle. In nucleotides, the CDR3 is TGTGCCAGCAGTCCCACACCTAACTATGGCTACACCTTC. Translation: CASSPTPNYGYTF.

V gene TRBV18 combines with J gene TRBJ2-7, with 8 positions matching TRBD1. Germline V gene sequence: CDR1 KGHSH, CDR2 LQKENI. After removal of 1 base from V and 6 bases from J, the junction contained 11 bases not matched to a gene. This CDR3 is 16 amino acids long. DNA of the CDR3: TGTGCCAGCTCACCACTCGGGACAGGCCGTGCGGGCGAGCAGTACTTC. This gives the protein CASSPLGTGRAGEQYF.

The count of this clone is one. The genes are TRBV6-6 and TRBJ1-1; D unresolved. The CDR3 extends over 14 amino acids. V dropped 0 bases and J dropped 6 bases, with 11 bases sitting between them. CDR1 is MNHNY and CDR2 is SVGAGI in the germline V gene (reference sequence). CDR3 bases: TGTGCCAGCAGTTACTCTGAGGGTTTGGCTGAAGCTTTCTTT. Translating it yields CASSYSEGLAEAFF.

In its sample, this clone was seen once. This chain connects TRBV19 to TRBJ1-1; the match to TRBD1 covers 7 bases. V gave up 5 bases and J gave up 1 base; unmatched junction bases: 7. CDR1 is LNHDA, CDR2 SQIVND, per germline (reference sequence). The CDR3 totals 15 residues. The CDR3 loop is CASSLGGTENTEAFF. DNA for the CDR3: TGTGCCAGTAGTCTAGGGGGGACAGAGAACACTGAAGCTTTCTTT.

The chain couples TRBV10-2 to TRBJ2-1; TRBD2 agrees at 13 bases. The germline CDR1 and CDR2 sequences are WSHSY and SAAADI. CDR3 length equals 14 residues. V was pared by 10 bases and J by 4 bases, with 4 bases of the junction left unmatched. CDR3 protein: CATQGLAGYNEQFF. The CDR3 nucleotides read TGCGCCACCCAGGGACTAGCGGGATACAATGAGCAGTTCTTC.

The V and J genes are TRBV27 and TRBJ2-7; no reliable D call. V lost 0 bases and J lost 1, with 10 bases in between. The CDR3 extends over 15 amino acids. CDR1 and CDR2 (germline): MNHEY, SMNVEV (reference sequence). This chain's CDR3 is CASSLSKRASYEQYF. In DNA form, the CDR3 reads TGTGCCAGCAGTTTATCGAAGCGAGCGTCCTACGAGCAGTACTTC.

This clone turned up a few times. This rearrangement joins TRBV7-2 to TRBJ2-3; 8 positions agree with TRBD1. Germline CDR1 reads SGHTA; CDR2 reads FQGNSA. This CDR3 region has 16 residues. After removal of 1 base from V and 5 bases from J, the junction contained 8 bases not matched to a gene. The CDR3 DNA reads TGTGCCAGCAGCTTAGGAGCGGACAGGGTGAGAGATACGCAGTATTTT. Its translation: CASSLGADRVRDTQYF.